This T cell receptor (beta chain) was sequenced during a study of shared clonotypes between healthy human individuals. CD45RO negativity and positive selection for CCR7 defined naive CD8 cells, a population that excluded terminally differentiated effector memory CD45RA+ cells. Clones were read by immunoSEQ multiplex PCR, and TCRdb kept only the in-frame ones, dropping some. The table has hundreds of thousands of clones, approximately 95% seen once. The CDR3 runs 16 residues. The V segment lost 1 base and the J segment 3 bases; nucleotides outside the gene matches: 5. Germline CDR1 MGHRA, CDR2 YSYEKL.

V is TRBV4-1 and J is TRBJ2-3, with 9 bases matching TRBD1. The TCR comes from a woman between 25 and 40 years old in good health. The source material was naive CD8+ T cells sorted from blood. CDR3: CASSQGDRGVTDTQYF. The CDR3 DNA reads TGCGCCAGCAGCCAAGGAGACAGGGGGGTGACAGATACGCAGTATTTT.